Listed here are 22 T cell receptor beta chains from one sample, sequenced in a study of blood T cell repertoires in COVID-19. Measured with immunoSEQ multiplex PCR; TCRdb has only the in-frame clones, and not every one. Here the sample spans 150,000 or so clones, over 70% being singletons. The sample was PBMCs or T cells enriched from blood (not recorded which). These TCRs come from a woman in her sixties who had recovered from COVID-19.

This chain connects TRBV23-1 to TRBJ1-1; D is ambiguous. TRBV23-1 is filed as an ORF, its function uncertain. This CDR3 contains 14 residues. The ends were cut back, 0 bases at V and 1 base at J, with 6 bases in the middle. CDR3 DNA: TGCGCCAGCAGTCAATCGAGGGCGAACACTGAAGCTTTCTTT. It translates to CASSQSRANTEAFF.

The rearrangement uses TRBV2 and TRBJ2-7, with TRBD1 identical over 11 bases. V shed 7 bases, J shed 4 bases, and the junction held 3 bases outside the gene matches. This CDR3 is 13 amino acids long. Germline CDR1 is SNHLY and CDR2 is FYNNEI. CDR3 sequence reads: CASNGDRGYEQYF. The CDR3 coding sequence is TGTGCCAGCAACGGGGACAGGGGGTACGAGCAGTACTTC. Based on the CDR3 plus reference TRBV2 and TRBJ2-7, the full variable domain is EPEVTQTPSHQVTQMGQEVILRCVPISNHLYFYWYRQILGQKVEFLVSFYNNEISEKSEIFDDQFSVERPDGSNFTLKIRSTKLEDSAMYFCASNGDRGYEQYFGPGTRLTVT.

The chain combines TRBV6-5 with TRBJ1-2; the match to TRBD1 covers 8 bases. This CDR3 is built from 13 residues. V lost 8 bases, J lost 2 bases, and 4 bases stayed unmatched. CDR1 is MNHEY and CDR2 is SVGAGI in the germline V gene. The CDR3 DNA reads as TGTGCCAGCGGCCGACAGGGGAACTATGGCTACACCTTC. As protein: CASGRQGNYGYTF.

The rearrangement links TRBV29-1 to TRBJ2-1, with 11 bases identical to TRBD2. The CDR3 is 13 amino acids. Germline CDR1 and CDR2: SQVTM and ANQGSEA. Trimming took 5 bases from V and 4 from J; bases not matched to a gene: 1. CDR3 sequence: CSVSSGGYNEQFF. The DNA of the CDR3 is TGCAGCGTTTCTAGCGGGGGGTACAATGAGCAGTTCTTC.

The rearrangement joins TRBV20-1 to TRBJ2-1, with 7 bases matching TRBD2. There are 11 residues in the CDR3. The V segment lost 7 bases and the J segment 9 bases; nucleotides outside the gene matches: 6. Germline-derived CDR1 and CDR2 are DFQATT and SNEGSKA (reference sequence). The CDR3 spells CSGTSGGEQFF. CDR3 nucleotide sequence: TGCAGTGGAACTTCGGGAGGTGAGCAGTTCTTC.

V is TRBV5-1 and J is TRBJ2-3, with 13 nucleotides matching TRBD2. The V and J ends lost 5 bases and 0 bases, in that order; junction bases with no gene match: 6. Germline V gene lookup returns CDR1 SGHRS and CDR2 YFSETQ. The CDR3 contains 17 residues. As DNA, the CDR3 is TGCGCCAGCAGTCCGGGACTAGCGGGGATTAGCACAGATACGCAGTATTTT. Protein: CASSPGLAGISTDTQYF.

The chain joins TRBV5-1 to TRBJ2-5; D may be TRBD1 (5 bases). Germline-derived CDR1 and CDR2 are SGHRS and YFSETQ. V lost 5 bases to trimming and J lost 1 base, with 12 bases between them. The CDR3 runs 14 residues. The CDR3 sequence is CASSVRQLQETQYF. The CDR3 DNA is TGCGCCAGCAGTGTGCGACAGCTCCAAGAGACCCAGTACTTC.

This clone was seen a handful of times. CDR3 residues: CASGADRGRGYTF. As DNA, the CDR3 is TGTGCCAGTGGTGCTGACAGGGGAAGGGGCTACACCTTC. The V gene is TRBV19, the J gene TRBJ1-2, with 8 bases fitting TRBD1. Trimming removed 8 bases from V and 8 bases from J; junction bases left unmatched: 10. The CDR3 is 13 amino acids. From germline, CDR1 is LNHDA and CDR2 SQIVND (reference sequence).

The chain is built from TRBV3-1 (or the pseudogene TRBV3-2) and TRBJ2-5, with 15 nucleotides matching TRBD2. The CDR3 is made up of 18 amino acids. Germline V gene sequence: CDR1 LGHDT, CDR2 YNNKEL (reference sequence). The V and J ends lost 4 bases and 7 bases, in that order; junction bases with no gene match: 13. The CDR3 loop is CASSPKGLAGGRSGTQYF. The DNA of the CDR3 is TGTGCCAGCAGCCCGAAAGGACTAGCGGGGGGGCGAAGTGGGACCCAGTACTTC.

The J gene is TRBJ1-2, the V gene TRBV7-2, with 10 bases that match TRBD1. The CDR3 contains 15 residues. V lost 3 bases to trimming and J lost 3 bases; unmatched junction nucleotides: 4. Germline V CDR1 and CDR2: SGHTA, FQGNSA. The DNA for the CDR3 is TGTGCCAGCAGCTTTAAAGGACAGGGGGACTATGGCTACACCTTC. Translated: CASSFKGQGDYGYTF.

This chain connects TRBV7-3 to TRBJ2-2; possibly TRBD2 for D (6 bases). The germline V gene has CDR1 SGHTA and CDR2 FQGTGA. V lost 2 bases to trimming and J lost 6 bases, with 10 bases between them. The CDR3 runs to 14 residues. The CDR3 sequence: CASSLGRFSGELFF. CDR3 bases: TGTGCCAGCAGCTTAGGGAGGTTTTCCGGGGAGCTGTTTTTT.

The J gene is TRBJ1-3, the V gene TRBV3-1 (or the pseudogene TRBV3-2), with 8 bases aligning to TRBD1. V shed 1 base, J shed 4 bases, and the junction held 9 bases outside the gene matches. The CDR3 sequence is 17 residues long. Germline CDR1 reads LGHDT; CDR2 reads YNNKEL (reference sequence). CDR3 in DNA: TGTGCCAGCAGCCAAGGCCGCCTTCAGGGGGCAGGAAACACCATATATTTT. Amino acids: CASSQGRLQGAGNTIYF.

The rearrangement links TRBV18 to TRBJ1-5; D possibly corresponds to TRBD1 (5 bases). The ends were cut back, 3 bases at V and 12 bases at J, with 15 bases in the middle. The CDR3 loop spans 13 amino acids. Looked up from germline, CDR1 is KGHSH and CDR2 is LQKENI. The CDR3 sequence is CASSPERKGLQHF. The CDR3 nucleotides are TGTGCCAGCTCACCTGAGAGGAAGGGACTCCAGCATTTT.

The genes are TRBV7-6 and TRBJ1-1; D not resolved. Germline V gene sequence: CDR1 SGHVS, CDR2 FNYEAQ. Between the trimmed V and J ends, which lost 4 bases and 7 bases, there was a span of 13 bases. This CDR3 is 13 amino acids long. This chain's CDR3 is CASSSSMAVEAFF. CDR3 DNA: TGTGCCAGCAGCTCATCCATGGCGGTTGAAGCTTTCTTT.

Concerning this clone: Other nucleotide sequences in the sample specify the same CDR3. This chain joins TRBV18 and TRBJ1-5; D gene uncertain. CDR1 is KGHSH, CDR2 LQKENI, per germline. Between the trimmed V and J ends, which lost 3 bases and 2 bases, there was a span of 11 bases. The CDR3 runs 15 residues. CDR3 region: CASSPSTGGNQPQHF. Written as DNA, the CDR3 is TGTGCCAGCTCACCCTCGACCGGGGGCAATCAGCCCCAGCATTTT. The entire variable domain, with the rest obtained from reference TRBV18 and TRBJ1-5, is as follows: NAGVMQNPRHLVRRRGQEARLRCSPMKGHSHVYWYRQLPEEGLKFMVYLQKENIIDESGMPKERFSAEFPKEGPSILRIQQVVRGDSAAYFCASSPSTGGNQPQHFGDGTRLSIL.

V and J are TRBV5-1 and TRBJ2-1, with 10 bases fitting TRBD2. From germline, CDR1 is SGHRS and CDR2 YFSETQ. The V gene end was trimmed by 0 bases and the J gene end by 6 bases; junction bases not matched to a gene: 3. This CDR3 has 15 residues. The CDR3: CASSLEAGGLNEQFF. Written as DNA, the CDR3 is TGCGCCAGCAGCTTGGAAGCGGGGGGGCTCAATGAGCAGTTCTTC.

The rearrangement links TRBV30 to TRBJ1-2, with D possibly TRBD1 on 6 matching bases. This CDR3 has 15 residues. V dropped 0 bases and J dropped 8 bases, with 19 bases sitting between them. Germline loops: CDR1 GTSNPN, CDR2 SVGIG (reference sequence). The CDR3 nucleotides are TGTGCCTGGAGTGTAATATCTCCGGGGGGCCGAGGCTACACCTTC. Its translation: CAWSVISPGGRGYTF.

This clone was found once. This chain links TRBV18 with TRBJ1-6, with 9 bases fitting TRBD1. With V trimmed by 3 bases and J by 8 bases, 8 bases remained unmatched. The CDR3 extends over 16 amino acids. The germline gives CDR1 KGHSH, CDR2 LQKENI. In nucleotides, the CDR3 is TGTGCCAGCTCACCTACCGGGACAGGGAGGGATTCACCCCTCCACTTT. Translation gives CASSPTGTGRDSPLHF.

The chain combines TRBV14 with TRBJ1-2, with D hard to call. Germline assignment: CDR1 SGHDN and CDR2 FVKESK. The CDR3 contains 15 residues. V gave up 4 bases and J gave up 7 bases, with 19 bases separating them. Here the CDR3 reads CASSPITQLRAGYTF. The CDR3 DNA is TGTGCCAGCAGCCCTATAACGCAATTGAGGGCTGGCTACACCTTC.

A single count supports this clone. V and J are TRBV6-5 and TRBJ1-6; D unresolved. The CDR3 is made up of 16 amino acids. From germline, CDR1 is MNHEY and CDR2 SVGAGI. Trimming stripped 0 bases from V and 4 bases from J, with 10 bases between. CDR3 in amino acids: CASSYSSGYYNSPLHF. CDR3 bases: TGTGCCAGCAGTTACTCGTCCGGTTATTATAATTCACCCCTCCACTTT.

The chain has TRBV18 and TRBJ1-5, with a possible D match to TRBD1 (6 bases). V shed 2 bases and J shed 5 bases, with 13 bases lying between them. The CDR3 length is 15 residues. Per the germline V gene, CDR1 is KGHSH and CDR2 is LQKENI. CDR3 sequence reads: CASSPSGARDQPQHF. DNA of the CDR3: TGTGCCAGCTCACCATCAGGGGCGAGGGATCAGCCCCAGCATTTT.

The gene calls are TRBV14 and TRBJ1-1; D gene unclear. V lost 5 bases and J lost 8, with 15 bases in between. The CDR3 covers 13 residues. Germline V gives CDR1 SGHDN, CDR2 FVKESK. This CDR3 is CASSGHFGLEAFF. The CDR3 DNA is TGTGCCAGCAGCGGGCATTTTGGTCTCGAAGCTTTCTTT.